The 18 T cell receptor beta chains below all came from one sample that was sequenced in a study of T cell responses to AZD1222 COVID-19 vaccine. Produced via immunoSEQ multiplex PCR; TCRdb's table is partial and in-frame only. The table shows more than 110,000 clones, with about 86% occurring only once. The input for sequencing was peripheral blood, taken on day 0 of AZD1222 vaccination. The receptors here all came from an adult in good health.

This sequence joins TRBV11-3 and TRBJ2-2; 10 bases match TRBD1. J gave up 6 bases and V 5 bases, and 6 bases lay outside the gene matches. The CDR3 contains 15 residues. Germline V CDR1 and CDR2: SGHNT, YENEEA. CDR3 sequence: CASSPGTGVSGELFF. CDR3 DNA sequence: TGTGCCAGCAGCCCCGGGACAGGGGTGTCCGGGGAGCTGTTTTTT.

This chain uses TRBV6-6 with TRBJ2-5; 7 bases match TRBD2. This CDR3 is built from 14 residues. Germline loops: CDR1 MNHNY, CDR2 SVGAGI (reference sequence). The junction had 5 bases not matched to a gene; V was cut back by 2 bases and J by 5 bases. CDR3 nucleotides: TGTGCCAGCAGTTACGCGGGAGCCGCCGAGACCCAGTACTTC. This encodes CASSYAGAAETQYF.

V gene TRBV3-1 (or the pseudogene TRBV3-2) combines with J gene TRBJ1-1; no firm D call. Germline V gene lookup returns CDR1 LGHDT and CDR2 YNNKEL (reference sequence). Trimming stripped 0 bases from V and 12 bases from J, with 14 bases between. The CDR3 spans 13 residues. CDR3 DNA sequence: TGTGCCAGCAGCCAAGACCCCCCCCTTTGGTCTTTCTTT. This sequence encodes CASSQDPPLWSFF.

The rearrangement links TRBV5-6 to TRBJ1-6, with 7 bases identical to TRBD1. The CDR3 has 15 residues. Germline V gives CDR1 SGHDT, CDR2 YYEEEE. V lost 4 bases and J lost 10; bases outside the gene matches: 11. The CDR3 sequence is CASSTNYRGDSPLHF. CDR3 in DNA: TGTGCCAGCAGCACAAACTACAGGGGCGACTCACCCCTCCACTTT.

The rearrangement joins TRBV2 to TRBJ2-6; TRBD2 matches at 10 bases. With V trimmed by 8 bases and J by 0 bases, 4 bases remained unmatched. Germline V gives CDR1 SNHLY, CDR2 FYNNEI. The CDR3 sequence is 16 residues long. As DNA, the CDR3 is TGTGCCAGCTCCGGGACTAGCGTCTCTGGGGCCAACGTCCTGACTTTC. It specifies CASSGTSVSGANVLTF.

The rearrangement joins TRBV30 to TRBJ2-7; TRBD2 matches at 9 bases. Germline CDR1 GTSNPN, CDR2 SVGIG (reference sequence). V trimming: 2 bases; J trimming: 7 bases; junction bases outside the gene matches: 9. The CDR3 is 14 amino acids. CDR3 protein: CAWSFGGRAREQYF. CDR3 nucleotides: TGTGCCTGGAGTTTTGGCGGGAGGGCAAGGGAGCAGTACTTC.

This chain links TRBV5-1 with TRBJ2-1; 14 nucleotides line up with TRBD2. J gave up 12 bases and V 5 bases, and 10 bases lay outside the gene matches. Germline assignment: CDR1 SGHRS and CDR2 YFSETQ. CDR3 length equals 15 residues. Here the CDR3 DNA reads TGCGCCAGCAGTTTGAGACTAGCGGGAGGGCAGGGGCAGTTCTTC. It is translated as CASSLRLAGGQGQFF. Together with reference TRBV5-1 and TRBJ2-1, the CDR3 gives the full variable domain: KAGVTQTPRYLIKTRGQQVTLSCSPISGHRSVSWYQQTPGQGLQFLFEYFSETQRNKGNFPGRFSGRQFSNSRSEMNVSTLELGDSALYLCASSLRLAGGQGQFFGPGTRLTVL.

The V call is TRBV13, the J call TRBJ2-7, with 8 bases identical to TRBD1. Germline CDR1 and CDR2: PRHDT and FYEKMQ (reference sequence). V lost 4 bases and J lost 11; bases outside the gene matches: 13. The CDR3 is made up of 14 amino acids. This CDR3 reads CASSSQKQGEKEYF. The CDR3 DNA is TGTGCCAGCAGCTCCCAAAAACAGGGGGAAAAGGAGTACTTC.

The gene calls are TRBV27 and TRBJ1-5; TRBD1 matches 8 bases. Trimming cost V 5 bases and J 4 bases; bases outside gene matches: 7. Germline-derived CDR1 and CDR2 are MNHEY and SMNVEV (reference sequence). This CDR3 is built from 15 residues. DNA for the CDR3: TGTGCCAGCAGTATTGGACAGGGACCAAATCAGCCCCAGCATTTT. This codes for CASSIGQGPNQPQHF.

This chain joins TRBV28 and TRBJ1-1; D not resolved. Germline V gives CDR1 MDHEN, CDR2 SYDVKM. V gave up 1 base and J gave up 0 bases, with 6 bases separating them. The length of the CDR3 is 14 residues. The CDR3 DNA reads TGTGCCAGCAGTTTATTCCCTATGAACACTGAAGCTTTCTTT. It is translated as CASSLFPMNTEAFF.

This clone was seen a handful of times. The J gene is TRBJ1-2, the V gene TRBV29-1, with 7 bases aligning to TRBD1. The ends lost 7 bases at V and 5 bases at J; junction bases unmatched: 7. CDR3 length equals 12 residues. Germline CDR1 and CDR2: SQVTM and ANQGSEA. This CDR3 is CSAWDSLYGYTF. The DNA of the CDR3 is TGCAGCGCTTGGGACAGTCTTTATGGCTACACCTTC.

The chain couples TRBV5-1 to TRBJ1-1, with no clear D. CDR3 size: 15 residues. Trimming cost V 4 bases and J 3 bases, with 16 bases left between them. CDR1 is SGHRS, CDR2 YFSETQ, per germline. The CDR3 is CASSLQLGWDTEAFF. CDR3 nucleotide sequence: TGCGCCAGCAGCCTTCAACTGGGATGGGACACTGAAGCTTTCTTT.

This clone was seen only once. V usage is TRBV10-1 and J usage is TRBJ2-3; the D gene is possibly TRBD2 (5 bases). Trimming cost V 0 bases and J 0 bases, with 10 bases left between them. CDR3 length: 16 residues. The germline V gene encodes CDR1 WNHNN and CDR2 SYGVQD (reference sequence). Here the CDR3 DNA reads TGCGCCAGCAGTGAGTCAGTAGCGTTGAGCACAGATACGCAGTATTTT. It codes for CASSESVALSTDTQYF.

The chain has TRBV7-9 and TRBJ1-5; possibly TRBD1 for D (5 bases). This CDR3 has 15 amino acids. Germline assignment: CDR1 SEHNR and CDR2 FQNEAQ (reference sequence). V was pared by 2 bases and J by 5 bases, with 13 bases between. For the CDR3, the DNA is TGTGCCAGCAGCTTAACACAGGAAAACGATCAGCCCCAGCATTTT. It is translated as CASSLTQENDQPQHF.

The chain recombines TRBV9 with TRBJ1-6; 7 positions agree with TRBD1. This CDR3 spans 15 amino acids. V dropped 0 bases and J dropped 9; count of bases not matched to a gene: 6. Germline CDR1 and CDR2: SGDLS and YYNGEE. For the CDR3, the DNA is TGTGCCAGCAGCGTAGTGGGGACAGACACTTCACCCCTCCACTTT. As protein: CASSVVGTDTSPLHF.

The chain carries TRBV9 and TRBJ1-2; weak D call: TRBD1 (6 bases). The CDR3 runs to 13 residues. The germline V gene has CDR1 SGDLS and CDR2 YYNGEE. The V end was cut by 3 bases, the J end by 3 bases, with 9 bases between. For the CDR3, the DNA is TGTGCCAGCAGCGAAGGGGGTTACTATGGCTACACCTTC. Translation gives CASSEGGYYGYTF.

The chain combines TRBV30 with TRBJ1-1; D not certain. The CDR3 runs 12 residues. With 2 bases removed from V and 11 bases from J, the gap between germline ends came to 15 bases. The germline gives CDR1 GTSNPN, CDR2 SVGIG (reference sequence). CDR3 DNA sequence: TGTGCCTGGAGTCCACTCGGTTGGGATGCTTTCTTT. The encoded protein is CAWSPLGWDAFF.

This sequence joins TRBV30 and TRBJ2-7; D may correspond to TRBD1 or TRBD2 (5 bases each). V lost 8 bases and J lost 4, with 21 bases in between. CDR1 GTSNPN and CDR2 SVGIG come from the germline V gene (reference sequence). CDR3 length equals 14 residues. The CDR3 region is CAGLPTSRGYEQYF. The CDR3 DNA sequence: TGTGCCGGCCTCCCGACATCGAGGGGTTACGAGCAGTACTTC.